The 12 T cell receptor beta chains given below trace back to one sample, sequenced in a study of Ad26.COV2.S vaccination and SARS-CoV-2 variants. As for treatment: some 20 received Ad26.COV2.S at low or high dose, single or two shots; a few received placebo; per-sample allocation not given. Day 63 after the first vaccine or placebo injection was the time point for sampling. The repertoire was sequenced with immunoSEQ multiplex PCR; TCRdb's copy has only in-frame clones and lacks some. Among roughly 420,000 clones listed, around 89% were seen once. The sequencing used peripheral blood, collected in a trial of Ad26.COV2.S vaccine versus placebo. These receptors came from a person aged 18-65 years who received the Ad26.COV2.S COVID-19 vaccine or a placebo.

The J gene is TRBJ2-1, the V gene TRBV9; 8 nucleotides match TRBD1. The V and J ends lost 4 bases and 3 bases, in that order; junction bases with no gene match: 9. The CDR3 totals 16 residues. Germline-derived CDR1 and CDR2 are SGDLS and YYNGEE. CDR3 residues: CASSPGNRGFYNEQFF. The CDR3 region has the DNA TGTGCCAGCAGCCCCGGAAACAGGGGGTTCTACAATGAGCAGTTCTTC.

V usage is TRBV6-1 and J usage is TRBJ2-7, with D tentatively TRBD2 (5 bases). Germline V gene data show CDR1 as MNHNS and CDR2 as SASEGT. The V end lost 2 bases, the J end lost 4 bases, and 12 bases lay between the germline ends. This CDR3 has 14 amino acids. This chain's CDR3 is CASSERSSFYEQYF. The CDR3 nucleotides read TGTGCCAGCAGTGAAAGGTCTAGCTTTTACGAGCAGTACTTC.

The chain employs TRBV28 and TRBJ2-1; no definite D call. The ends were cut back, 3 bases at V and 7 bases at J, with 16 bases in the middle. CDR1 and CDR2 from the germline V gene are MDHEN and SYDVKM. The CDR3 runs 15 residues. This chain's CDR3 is CASSFPQTLGNEQFF. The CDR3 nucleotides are TGTGCCAGCAGTTTCCCCCAGACATTAGGGAATGAGCAGTTCTTC.

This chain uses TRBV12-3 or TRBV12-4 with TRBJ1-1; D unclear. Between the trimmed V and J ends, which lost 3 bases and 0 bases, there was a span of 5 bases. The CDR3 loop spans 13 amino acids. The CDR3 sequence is CASSFGMNTEAFF. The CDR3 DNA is TGTGCCAGCAGTTTCGGTATGAACACTGAAGCTTTCTTT.

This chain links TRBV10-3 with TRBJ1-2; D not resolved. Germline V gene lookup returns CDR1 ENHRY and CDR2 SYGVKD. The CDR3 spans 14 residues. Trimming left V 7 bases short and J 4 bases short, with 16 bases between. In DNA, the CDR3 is TGTGCCATCAATCATGAAGGTCTAGGCTATGGCTACACCTTC. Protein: CAINHEGLGYGYTF.

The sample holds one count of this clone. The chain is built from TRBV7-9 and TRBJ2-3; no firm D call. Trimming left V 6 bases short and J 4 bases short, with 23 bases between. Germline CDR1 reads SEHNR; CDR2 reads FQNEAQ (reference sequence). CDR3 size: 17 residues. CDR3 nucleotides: TGTGCCAGCAGTATGACGGGCACCCAAATAATAGCAGATACGCAGTATTTT. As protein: CASSMTGTQIIADTQYF.

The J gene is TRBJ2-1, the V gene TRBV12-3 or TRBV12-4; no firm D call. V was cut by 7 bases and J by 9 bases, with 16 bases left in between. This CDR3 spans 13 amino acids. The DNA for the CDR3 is TGTGCCAGCAAAGCGCTACCTATGAGTGAGCAGTTCTTC. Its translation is CASKALPMSEQFF.

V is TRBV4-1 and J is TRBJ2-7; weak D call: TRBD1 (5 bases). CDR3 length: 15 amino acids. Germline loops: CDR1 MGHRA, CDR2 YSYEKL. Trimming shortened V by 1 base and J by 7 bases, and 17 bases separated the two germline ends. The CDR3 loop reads CASSQGQRFLGEQYF. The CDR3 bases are TGCGCCAGCAGCCAAGGACAGAGATTCCTCGGGGAGCAGTACTTC.

CDR3 amino acids: CASSQAGDTDTQYF. The CDR3 bases are TGCGCCAGCAGCCAAGCCGGCGACACAGATACGCAGTATTTT. The chain employs TRBV4-1 and TRBJ2-3; no definite D call. V was pared by 1 base and J by 2 bases, with 7 bases between. The CDR3 spans 14 residues. CDR1 MGHRA and CDR2 YSYEKL come from the germline V gene.

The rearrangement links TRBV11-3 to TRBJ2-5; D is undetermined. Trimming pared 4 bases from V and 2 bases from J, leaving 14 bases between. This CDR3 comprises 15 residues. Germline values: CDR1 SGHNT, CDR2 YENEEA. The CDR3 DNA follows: TGTGCCAGCAGCTCGTACGACACCCCACAAGAGACCCAGTACTTC. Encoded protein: CASSSYDTPQETQYF.

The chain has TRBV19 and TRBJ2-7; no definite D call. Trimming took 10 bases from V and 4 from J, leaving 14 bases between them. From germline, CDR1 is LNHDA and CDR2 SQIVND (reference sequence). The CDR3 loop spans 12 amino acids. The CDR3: CATRPTPYEQYF. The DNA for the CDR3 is TGTGCCACTAGACCGACCCCTTACGAGCAGTACTTC.

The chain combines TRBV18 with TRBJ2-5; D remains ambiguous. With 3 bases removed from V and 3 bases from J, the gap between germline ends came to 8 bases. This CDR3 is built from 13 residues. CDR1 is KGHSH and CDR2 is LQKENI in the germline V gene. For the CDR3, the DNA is TGTGCCAGCTCACCCCCCACAGAAGAGACCCAGTACTTC. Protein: CASSPPTEETQYF.